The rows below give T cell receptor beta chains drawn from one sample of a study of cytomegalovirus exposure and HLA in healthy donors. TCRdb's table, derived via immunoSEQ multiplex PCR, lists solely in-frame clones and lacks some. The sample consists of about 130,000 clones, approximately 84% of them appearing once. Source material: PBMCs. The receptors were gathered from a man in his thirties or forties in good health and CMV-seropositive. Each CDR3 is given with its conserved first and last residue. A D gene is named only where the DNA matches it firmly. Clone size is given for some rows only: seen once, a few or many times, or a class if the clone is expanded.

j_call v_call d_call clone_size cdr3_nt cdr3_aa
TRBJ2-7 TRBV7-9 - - TGTGCCAGCAGCCCTTCGACAGTGGGCGAGCAGTACTTC CASSPSTVGEQYF
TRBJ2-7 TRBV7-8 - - TGTGCCAGCAGCTTAGTCAGCGGAGCCTACGAGCAGTACTTC CASSLVSGAYEQYF
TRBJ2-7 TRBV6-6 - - TGTGCCAGCAGTTATCAGCAGGGGTACGAGCAGTACTTC CASSYQQGYEQYF
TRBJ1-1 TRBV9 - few TGTGCCAGCAGCGTATCGGGGATGAACACTGAAGCTTTCTTT CASSVSGMNTEAFF
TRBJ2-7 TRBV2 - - TGTGCCAGCAGCCACCCGACAGGTGAGGTGCAGTACTTC CASSHPTGEVQYF
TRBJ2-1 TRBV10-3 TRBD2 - TGTGCCACTAGCGGGGGGGGCCTCAATGAGCAGTTCTTC CATSGGGLNEQFF
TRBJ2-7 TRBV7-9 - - TGTGCCAGCAGCCCCAGCGGGTACGAGCAGTACTTC CASSPSGYEQYF
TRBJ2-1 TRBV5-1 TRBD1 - TGCGCCAGCAGCCGACAGGGGTGGGATGAGCAGTTCTTC CASSRQGWDEQFF
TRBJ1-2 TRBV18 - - TGTGCCAGCTCAACTCCTGACAGGTCCGGCTACACCTTC CASSTPDRSGYTF
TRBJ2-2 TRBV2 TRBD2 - TGTGCCAGCAGTGATCGGGGGGGGCCGGCCGGGGAGCTGTTTTTT CASSDRGGPAGELFF
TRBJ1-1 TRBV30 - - TGTGCCTTACGGGAGGGGCTGGGGAACACTGAAGCTTTCTTT CALREGLGNTEAFF
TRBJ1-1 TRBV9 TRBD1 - TGTGCCAGCAGCGTAGCAGGGACAGGGGCCACTGAAGCTTTCTTT CASSVAGTGATEAFF
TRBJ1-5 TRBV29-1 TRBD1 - TGCAGCGCGAGACAGGGGGCAGATTGGTCTAGCAATCAGCCCCAGCATTTT CSARQGADWSSNQPQHF
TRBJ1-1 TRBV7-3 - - TGTGCCAGCAGCGCAGGGGTCTACGGCACTGAAGCTTTCTTT CASSAGVYGTEAFF
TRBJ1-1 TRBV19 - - TGTGCTAGTAGTATCACAGGGAGATGGACTGAAGCTTTCTTT CASSITGRWTEAFF
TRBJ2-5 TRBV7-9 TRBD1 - TGTGCCAGCAGCCTCCTGGACAGGGGGGGAGAGACCCAGTACTTC CASSLLDRGGETQYF
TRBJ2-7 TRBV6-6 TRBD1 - TGTGCCAGCAGTTACTCAAGGACAGGTTACGAGCAGTACTTC CASSYSRTGYEQYF
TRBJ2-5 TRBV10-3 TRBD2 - TGTGCCATCAGTGAGTCTGGGACTATAGGATACTTC CAISESGTIGYF
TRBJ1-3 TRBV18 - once TGTGCCAGCTCAACTGATAGCTCTGGAAACACCATATATTTT CASSTDSSGNTIYF
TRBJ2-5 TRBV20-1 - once TGCAGTGTACGGGATCAGAGAACCCAGTACTTC CSVRDQRTQYF
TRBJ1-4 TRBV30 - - TGTGCCTGGAGCCCACGGACATCCCGGGTTGAAAAACTGTTTTTT CAWSPRTSRVEKLFF
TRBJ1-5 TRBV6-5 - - TGTGCCAGCAGCCGTAACCGGGAGACCAATCAGCCCCAGCATTTT CASSRNRETNQPQHF